This T cell receptor (beta chain) was retrieved from a study of shared clonotypes between healthy human individuals. Study details: Every donor yielded three CD4 naive, three CD4 memory, two CD8 naive and one CD8 memory plate. Findings and caveats of the study: Sorted-subset sequencing, rarefaction showed, was incomplete despite large depth. Generally, naive subsets (rather than memory subsets) showed larger estimated richness. All-four-donor shared clonotypes had higher generation probabilities than non-shared clonotypes did.

Assay used: immunoSEQ multiplex PCR; TCRdb lists only in-frame clones, some missing. The sample carries approximately 940,000 clones, approximately 76% recorded once. The germline V gene encodes CDR1 SQVTM and CDR2 ANQGSEA. The CDR3 runs to 14 residues. Trimming at V came to 4 bases and at J to 1 base, leaving 3 bases not matched to a gene. About this clone: What it recognizes is unknown.

Sequencing was done on a sample of memory CD4+ T cells sorted from blood. Noted subset: CD45RA-negative fraction. The sequence was obtained from a man aged 18-30 years in good health. This chain uses TRBV29-1 with TRBJ1-1; the match to TRBD1 covers 10 bases. The CDR3 loop is CSVVRTGGNTEAFF. DNA of the CDR3: TGCAGCGTTGTTCGGACAGGGGGGAACACTGAAGCTTTCTTT.